This is a list of T cell receptor beta chains from one sample in a study of beta chain features in type 1 diabetes. The method was immunoSEQ multiplex PCR; TCRdb's version includes in-frame clones alone and lacks a portion of them. The repertoire holds 350,000 or so clones, with roughly a fifth as singletons. The source material was naive CD4+ T cells from blood. The receptors here all came from a woman under 30 in good health. Each CDR3 is given with its conserved first and last residue. The order of the fields is D gene, clone size, J gene, V gene, CDR3 protein, CDR3 DNA. The D gene is left open where the match is weak. A clone size is listed for some rows: how often the clone was seen (once, few, many), or a class if it is expanded.

D: TRBD2
size: .
J: TRBJ2-3
V: TRBV27
CDR3: CASKGSSGALRGTDTQYF
DNA: TGTGCCAGCAAAGGTAGTAGCGGGGCCCTCCGGGGCACAGATACGCAGTATTTT

D: .
size: few
J: TRBJ2-7
V: TRBV7-2
CDR3: CASSMSRDISYEQYF
DNA: TGTGCCAGCAGCATGTCCCGGGACATCTCCTACGAGCAGTACTTC

D: TRBD2
size: .
J: TRBJ2-3
V: TRBV7-2
CDR3: CASSVDGGRADTQYF
DNA: TGTGCCAGCAGCGTAGACGGGGGGAGGGCAGATACGCAGTATTTT

D: TRBD1
size: few
J: TRBJ1-2
V: TRBV30
CDR3: CAWRRITGGWDGYTF
DNA: TGTGCCTGGAGGAGGATCACAGGGGGCTGGGACGGCTACACCTTC

D: .
size: .
J: TRBJ2-3
V: TRBV2
CDR3: CASSETGITDTQYF
DNA: TGTGCCAGCAGTGAAACAGGGATTACAGATACGCAGTATTTT

D: .
size: few
J: TRBJ1-2
V: TRBV5-1
CDR3: CASSLAGGANGYTF
DNA: TGCGCCAGCAGCTTGGCCGGGGGGGCGAACGGCTACACCTTC

D: .
size: few
J: TRBJ2-3
V: TRBV2
CDR3: CASVNRQGSSMQYF
DNA: TGTGCCAGCGTAAACAGGCAGGGCTCCAGCATGCAGTATTTT

D: .
size: .
J: TRBJ1-1
V: TRBV20-1
CDR3: CSARDRAGAFF
DNA: TGCAGTGCTAGAGATCGGGCAGGGGCTTTCTTT

D: TRBD1
size: few
J: TRBJ2-7
V: TRBV30
CDR3: CAWFTGAEQYF
DNA: TGTGCCTGGTTTACAGGGGCCGAGCAGTACTTC

D: .
size: few
J: TRBJ1-5
V: TRBV30
CDR3: CAWSVRGARSNQPQHF
DNA: TGTGCCTGGAGTGTACGGGGGGCGCGTAGCAATCAGCCCCAGCATTTT

D: TRBD1
size: .
J: TRBJ2-7
V: TRBV9
CDR3: CASSPMGQGGTMEQYF
DNA: TGTGCCAGCAGCCCCATGGGACAGGGGGGGACCATGGAGCAGTACTTC

D: TRBD1
size: few
J: TRBJ2-1
V: TRBV28
CDR3: CASSLPTGQGHEQFF
DNA: TGTGCCAGCAGTTTACCTACTGGACAGGGCCATGAGCAGTTCTTC

D: TRBD1
size: few
J: TRBJ2-1
V: TRBV30
CDR3: CAWSRDRGNNEQFF
DNA: TGTGCCTGGAGCCGGGACAGGGGGAACAATGAGCAGTTCTTC

D: .
size: .
J: TRBJ1-1
V: TRBV7-9
CDR3: CASTEWGDAFF
DNA: TGTGCCAGCACCGAGTGGGGGGACGCTTTCTTT

D: .
size: .
J: TRBJ1-2
V: TRBV5-1
CDR3: CASSPLTGGYGYTF
DNA: TGCGCCAGCAGCCCACTTACGGGGGGTTATGGCTACACCTTC

D: TRBD2
size: few
J: TRBJ2-3
V: TRBV2
CDR3: CASRLAGSTDTQYF
DNA: TGTGCCAGCAGGCTAGCGGGGAGCACAGATACGCAGTATTTT

D: .
size: .
J: TRBJ1-1
V: TRBV7-9
CDR3: CASSSSRYLFAEAFF
DNA: TGTGCCAGCAGCTCCTCCCGCTATCTGTTCGCTGAAGCTTTCTTT

D: TRBD2
size: .
J: TRBJ2-7
V: TRBV4-1
CDR3: CASSRTSGGFYEQYF
DNA: TGCGCCAGCAGCCGCACTAGCGGAGGTTTCTACGAGCAGTACTTC

D: .
size: .
J: TRBJ1-6
V: TRBV27
CDR3: CASSLTGMNSPLHF
DNA: TGTGCCAGCAGTTTAACAGGGATGAATTCACCCCTCCACTTT

D: TRBD2
size: .
J: TRBJ2-1
V: TRBV5-1
CDR3: CASSMGTSGVNEQFF
DNA: TGCGCCAGCAGCATGGGGACTAGCGGGGTCAATGAGCAGTTCTTC

D: .
size: .
J: TRBJ1-6
V: TRBV4-2
CDR3: CASSQDIVGVGSPLHF
DNA: TGTGCCAGCAGCCAAGATATTGTAGGGGTGGGTTCACCCCTCCACTTT

D: .
size: few
J: TRBJ2-5
V: TRBV23-1
CDR3: CASSQYLGRVDVQETQYF
DNA: TGCGCCAGCAGTCAATATTTGGGGAGAGTGGACGTCCAAGAGACCCAGTACTTC

D: TRBD1
size: .
J: TRBJ2-1
V: TRBV5-6
CDR3: CASSGYSTGGWNEQFF
DNA: TGTGCCAGCAGCGGATACTCGACAGGGGGCTGGAATGAGCAGTTCTTC

D: .
size: few
J: TRBJ1-6
V: TRBV27
CDR3: CASSPRPGWNSPLHF
DNA: TGTGCCAGCAGTCCCCGTCCGGGGTGGAATTCACCCCTCCACTTT

D: TRBD1
size: .
J: TRBJ2-3
V: TRBV19
CDR3: CASNLGQDTDTQYF
DNA: TGTGCCAGTAACTTGGGACAGGACACAGATACGCAGTATTTT

D: .
size: few
J: TRBJ1-1
V: TRBV27
CDR3: CASSLTSGVEAFF
DNA: TGTGCCAGCAGTTTAACCTCCGGGGTTGAAGCTTTCTTT

D: TRBD1
size: few
J: TRBJ1-5
V: TRBV7-9
CDR3: CASSPQGDSNQPQHF
DNA: TGTGCCAGCAGTCCTCAGGGGGATAGCAATCAGCCCCAGCATTTT

D: .
size: .
J: TRBJ1-4
V: TRBV6-5
CDR3: CASSYSGQLNEKLFF
DNA: TGTGCCAGCAGTTACTCTGGACAGCTTAATGAAAAACTGTTTTTT

D: .
size: .
J: TRBJ1-5
V: TRBV6-6
CDR3: CASSYSGGGQPQHF
DNA: TGTGCCAGCAGTTACTCGGGCGGAGGGCAGCCCCAGCATTTT

D: TRBD2
size: .
J: TRBJ2-1
V: TRBV9
CDR3: CASSVGTPTSGLGEQFF
DNA: TGTGCCAGCAGCGTAGGGACTCCGACTAGCGGTTTGGGGGAGCAGTTCTTC

D: .
size: few
J: TRBJ2-3
V: TRBV18
CDR3: CASSRGSGDTQYF
DNA: TGTGCCAGCTCACGAGGTTCCGGAGATACGCAGTATTTT

D: TRBD2
size: .
J: TRBJ2-3
V: TRBV4-2
CDR3: CASSQALAGGNTDTQYF
DNA: TGTGCCAGCAGCCAAGCGCTGGCGGGGGGGAACACAGATACGCAGTATTTT

D: .
size: few
J: TRBJ2-1
V: TRBV7-3
CDR3: CASSSTGFSYNEQFF
DNA: TGTGCCAGCAGCTCCACGGGGTTCTCCTACAATGAGCAGTTCTTC

D: .
size: .
J: TRBJ2-3
V: TRBV9
CDR3: CASSVVSTDTQYF
DNA: TGTGCCAGCAGCGTAGTAAGCACAGATACGCAGTATTTT

D: .
size: few
J: TRBJ2-7
V: TRBV25-1
CDR3: CASSRAFTYEQYF
DNA: TGTGCCAGCAGTCGCGCATTCACCTACGAGCAGTACTTC

D: .
size: .
J: TRBJ2-7
V: TRBV21-1
CDR3: CASSKEQNYEQYF
DNA: TGTGCCAGCAGCAAAGAGCAAAACTACGAGCAGTACTTC